This TCR beta chain was identified during a study of T cell responses to AZD1222 COVID-19 vaccine. As for this clone: Its target is unknown.

Study outcomes and limitations: Compared with day 0, the breadth and depth of the Spike-specific TCR repertoire rose significantly after two doses of AZD1222. Unmutated variant regions are reportedly the target of nearly half of TCRs that are spike-specific. Spike was spanned by vaccine-associated CD4 TCRs, which were dominant at 160-218 and 743-854. Every sample of the repertoires postdated the peak T cell response.

The data were produced by immunoSEQ multiplex PCR, yet TCRdb's version contains in-frame clones alone and is incomplete. The table shows 74,000 or so clones, with approximately 81% occurring only once. The specimen comprised peripheral blood, sampled on day 0 of AZD1222 vaccination. The source of this sequence is an adult in good health.

CDR3 sequence (DNA): TGTGCCAGCAGCCAAGAACCTTTCTATAATTCACCCCTCCACTTT. This gives the protein CASSQEPFYNSPLHF. The chain uses TRBV4-2 and TRBJ1-6; D gene uncertain. CDR3 length equals 15 residues. Germline CDR1 reads LGHNA; CDR2 reads YNFKEQ. V was shortened by 0 bases and J by 3 bases, with 6 bases between the two germline ends.